Presented here are 7 T cell receptor beta chains from one specimen sequenced in a study of T cells after yellow fever vaccination (dated by TCRdb to about 2019). The method behind the library was 5' RACE. Data came from an Illumina HiSeq 2500. TCRdb trimmed public reads at Q25 via fastp, called clones via MiXCR and kept in-frame beta chains. One record per CDR3 amino acid sequence lists the most common genes and DNA. This sample holds some 550,000 distinct CDR3 sequences; under 25% were observed only once. The top ten hold around 15% of the sample. The meaning of the sample's treatment or condition label: live attenuated yellow fever vaccine strain. The specimen comprised PBMCs, sampled 15 days after the yellow fever booster vaccination. The receptors derive from a man aged 30 to 45 who received the YFV17D yellow fever vaccine.

The chain combines TRBV20-1 with TRBJ2-1; tentative D call: TRBD1 (6 bases). The CDR3 is 17 residues long. Germline V lookup: CDR1 DFQATT, CDR2 SNEGSKA (reference sequence). Trimming stripped 4 bases from V and 1 base from J, with 20 bases between. The CDR3 is CSANRGTTRGSYNEQFF. The DNA of the CDR3 is TGCAGTGCTAATCGTGGGACAACTAGAGGTTCCTACAATGAGCAGTTCTTC.

The gene calls are TRBV19 and TRBJ2-7, with 9 bases that match TRBD1. From germline, CDR1 is LNHDA and CDR2 SQIVND (reference sequence). After removal of 5 bases from V and 3 bases from J, the junction contained 8 bases not matched to a gene. The CDR3 has 15 amino acids. The CDR3 loop is CASSQRRDRDYEQYF. CDR3 nucleotides: TGTGCCAGTAGTCAGCGGAGGGACAGGGACTACGAGCAGTACTTC.

J is TRBJ2-1 and V is TRBV7-9, with D possibly matching TRBD2 (6 bases). V lost 1 base and J 8 bases, leaving 15 bases between the germline ends. CDR3 length: 15 amino acids. In germline, CDR1 is SEHNR, CDR2 FQNEAQ (reference sequence). The CDR3 DNA is TGTGCCAGCAGCTTAGTTCTTACGGGAGTCGATGAGCAGTTCTTC. Translating gives CASSLVLTGVDEQFF.

This clonotype was seen only a few times. The V and J genes are TRBV7-9 and TRBJ2-7; D not resolved. The V end lost 8 bases, the J end lost 5 bases, and 4 bases lay between the germline ends. Germline CDR1 SEHNR, CDR2 FQNEAQ (reference sequence). The CDR3 consists of 9 residues. CDR3 DNA: TGTGCCAGCGGAGACGAGCAGTACTTC. It specifies CASGDEQYF. The entire variable domain, with the rest obtained from reference TRBV7-9 and TRBJ2-7, is as follows: DTGVSQNPRHKITKRGQNVTFRCDPISEHNRLYWYRQTLGQGPEFLTYFQNEAQLEKSRLLSDRFSAERPKGSFSTLEIQRTEQGDSAMYLCASGDEQYFGPGTRLTVT.

This sequence joins TRBV29-1 and TRBJ1-1; D is ambiguous. Trimming pared 4 bases from V and 1 base from J, leaving 7 bases between. CDR1 SQVTM and CDR2 ANQGSEA come from the germline V gene. The CDR3 has 12 residues. CDR3 DNA sequence: TGCAGCGTTGGGTCTGCGAACACTGAAGCTTTCTTT. Its protein product is CSVGSANTEAFF.

As for this clonotype: One end of the junction varies from germline; a read error may be responsible. CDR3 nucleotide sequence: TGTGCCAGCAGCTTAGCAGGACGCAATCAGCCTCAGCATTTT. It yields the protein CASSLAGRNQPQHF. The gene calls are TRBV7-2 and TRBJ1-5; D gene ambiguous. The germline V gene encodes CDR1 SGHTA and CDR2 FQGNSA. The CDR3 sequence is 14 residues long.

This clonotype was recorded a few times. The chain employs TRBV5-6 and TRBJ2-7; D not certain. CDR1 is SGHDT, CDR2 YYEEEE, per germline. The CDR3 has 13 amino acids. V lost 4 bases and J 2 bases, leaving 10 bases between the germline ends. The CDR3 bases are TGTGCCAGCAGCCCCCTTTCCCCCTACGAGCAGTACTTC. Translation gives CASSPLSPYEQYF. Drawing the rest from reference TRBV5-6 and TRBJ2-7, the complete variable domain is DAGVTQSPTHLIKTRGQQVTLRCSPKSGHDTVSWYQQALGQGPQFIFQYYEEEERQRGNFPDRFSGHQFPNYSSELNVNALLLGDSALYLCASSPLSPYEQYFGPGTRLTVT.